Described below is a single TCR beta chain sequence and its context. Its antigen is currently unknown. The V end lost 3 bases, the J end lost 8 bases, and 13 bases lay between the germline ends. The length of the CDR3 is 14 residues. From germline, CDR1 is LGHDT and CDR2 YNNKEL (reference sequence). TCRdb processed the reads anew with MiXCR; each CDR3 protein has one entry. The profile shows about a million distinct CDR3 sequences, roughly 31% of them singletons. The sample comes from a study of T cell repertoires in cytomegalovirus infection. Study outcomes and limitations: HLA-C-restricted CMV-specific TCR beta clonotypes prevailed in the ex vivo response.

This specimen consisted of cultured CD8+ T cells from PBMCs, obtained from culture after CMV antigen stimulation. The chain links TRBV3-1 to TRBJ1-4; maybe TRBD1 (6 bases). The TCR sequence derives from a human donor in good health (CMV status not recorded). Some clones in this sample may be carry-over from other donors' samples. The CDR3 coding sequence is TGTGCCAGCAGCCATGCCGGGACACTGGAAAAACTGTTTTTT. Translating it yields CASSHAGTLEKLFF.